This is a list of T cell receptor beta chains from one sample in a study of siplizumab effects on memory and regulatory T cells. Assay used: immunoSEQ multiplex PCR; TCRdb lists only in-frame clones, some missing. Of 57,000 or so clones listed, 65% to 80% are singletons. Input material: memory CD4+ T cells sorted from blood. Receptor source: a human donor in good health. Each CDR3 is given with its conserved first and last residue. Each record gives: D gene, V gene, J gene, clone size, CDR3 DNA, CDR3 protein. D genes are given only for firm matches. The size of a clone is reported for some rows only, either as once, few or many, or as a class for expanded clones.

>TRBD2|TRBV5-1|TRBJ2-1|-
TGCGCCAGCAGCTTGGGCGGGACTAGCGGCGGTAACAATGAGCAGTTCTTC
CASSLGGTSGGNNEQFF
>-|TRBV4-3|TRBJ2-2|few
TGCGCCAGCAGCCACCGGAGGGGGGAGCTGTTTTTT
CASSHRRGELFF
>TRBD1|TRBV7-9|TRBJ2-7|once
TGTGCCAGCAGCTTCGGACAGGGTTTGACCTACGAGCAGTACTTC
CASSFGQGLTYEQYF
>-|TRBV6-1|TRBJ1-2|-
TGTGCCAGCAGTCCCTCCGCCAGTAACTATGGCTACACCTTC
CASSPSASNYGYTF
>-|TRBV6-1|TRBJ1-6|-
TGTGCCAGCAGTGGACACCCTAGCTCCTATAATTCACCCCTCCACTTT
CASSGHPSSYNSPLHF
>TRBD1|TRBV15|TRBJ2-5|-
TGTGCCACCAGCAGGGGACAGGGGGGAAGAGAGACCCAGTACTTC
CATSRGQGGRETQYF
>TRBD2|TRBV6-5|TRBJ2-7|-
TGTGCCAGCAGTTTGCGCGGGGGGCCCTCCTACGAGCAGTACTTC
CASSLRGGPSYEQYF
>TRBD1|TRBV30|TRBJ1-6|once
TGTGCCTCACCGGGACAGCGTTCTAATTCACCCCTCCACTTT
CASPGQRSNSPLHF
>-|TRBV1|TRBJ1-1|-
TGCACCAGCAGCCAAGAGTGGGGACAGCACACTGAAGCTTTCTTT
CTSSQEWGQHTEAFF
>TRBD1|TRBV5-1|TRBJ2-3|-
TGCGCCAGCAGCTTGGGGGGGACAGAAGACACAGATACGCAGTATTTT
CASSLGGTEDTDTQYF
>-|TRBV10-3|TRBJ2-2|-
TGTGCCGCCAGGTTACAAAATACCGGGGAGCTGTTTTTT
CAARLQNTGELFF
>TRBD2|TRBV5-1|TRBJ2-5|-
TGCGCCAGCAGCTTCACTAGCGGGGGGACCCAAGAGACCCAGTACTTC
CASSFTSGGTQETQYF
>-|TRBV5-1|TRBJ2-5|-
TGCGCCAGCAGCTTGGTGACGGAGGGGGCCCAGTACTTC
CASSLVTEGAQYF
>-|TRBV7-5|TRBJ1-5|-
TGTGTCAGAAGCATGCCAGTTTACTATAGCAATCAGCCCCAGCATTTT
CVRSMPVYYSNQPQHF
>-|TRBV11-2|TRBJ2-2|-
TGTGCCAGCAGCTCGGTTCGGGCACAATGGGGCACCGGGGAGCTGTTTTTT
CASSSVRAQWGTGELFF
>TRBD2|TRBV28|TRBJ2-1|-
TGTGCCAGCAGTTCTCTAGCGGGGGGGCGTTTCAATGAGCAGTTCTTC
CASSSLAGGRFNEQFF
>-|TRBV7-2|TRBJ2-6|once
TGTGCCAGCAGCCTCAGGGGTTCCGGGGCCAACGTCCTGACTTTC
CASSLRGSGANVLTF
>-|TRBV10-3|TRBJ1-2|-
TGTGCCATCCGAAATCTTCAGGGTAACTATGGCTACACCTTC
CAIRNLQGNYGYTF
>-|TRBV7-2|TRBJ1-1|-
TGTGCCAGCAGCTGGTTAGGATCGAACACTGAAGCTTTCTTT
CASSWLGSNTEAFF
>-|TRBV7-3|TRBJ2-2|-
TGTGCCAGCAGCTTAACGTTCAGCCCGAACACCGGGGAGCTGTTTTTT
CASSLTFSPNTGELFF
>TRBD1|TRBV10-3|TRBJ1-3|-
TGTGCCATCAGGCCGGGACAGGGGGCTTCATCGGGAAACACCATATATTTT
CAIRPGQGASSGNTIYF
>TRBD1|TRBV6-1|TRBJ2-4|-
TGTGCCAGCCGGACAGGGGGGAAAAACATTCAGTACTTC
CASRTGGKNIQYF
>-|TRBV6-6|TRBJ1-4|once
TGTGCCAGCAGTTACGGTGGACCAGGGGCTAATGAAAAACTGTTTTTT
CASSYGGPGANEKLFF
>-|TRBV5-5|TRBJ1-1|-
TGTGCCAGCAGCTTGCTGGGACACAGGAACACTGAAGCTTTCTTT
CASSLLGHRNTEAFF
>TRBD1|TRBV11-1|TRBJ2-7|-
TGTGCCAGCAGCCCCGGGACAGGGTACTGGGAGCAGTACTTC
CASSPGTGYWEQYF
>-|TRBV11-3|TRBJ2-1|-
TGTGCCAGCAGCTTAGCGGGGGAATTAGGGCAGTTCTTC
CASSLAGELGQFF
>TRBD1|TRBV28|TRBJ1-1|-
TGTGCCAGCAGTCTGACAGGGGGCGGGAGCACTGAAGCTTTCTTT
CASSLTGGGSTEAFF
>-|TRBV6-5|TRBJ1-2|-
TGTGCCAGCAGTGGGGGTTATGGCTACACCTTC
CASSGGYGYTF
>-|TRBV6-5|TRBJ1-3|-
TGTGCCAGCAGTTACAGAAACACCATATATTTT
CASSYRNTIYF
>-|TRBV5-4|TRBJ2-7|-
TGTGCCAGCAAGGCTAGGGTTGAGATCGGGGCCGAGCAGTACTTC
CASKARVEIGAEQYF
>-|TRBV10-3|TRBJ1-4|-
TGTGCCACCCAGGACAGACCGAATGAAAAACTGTTTTTT
CATQDRPNEKLFF
>-|TRBV25-1|TRBJ1-2|-
TGTGCCAGCAGTCTAGGGTTTGGCTACACCTTC
CASSLGFGYTF
>-|TRBV11-1|TRBJ2-7|-
TGTGCCAGCAGCTTAGGAGGCAGCCCCGCTTTGGAGCAGTACTTC
CASSLGGSPALEQYF
>TRBD2|TRBV5-1|TRBJ2-5|-
TGCGCCAGCAGCTTTAGACTAGCGGGGGGTTCTACGGGAGAGACCCAGTACTTC
CASSFRLAGGSTGETQYF
>-|TRBV9|TRBJ2-7|-
TGTGCCAGCAGCGTAGCTACGGGGGAGCAGTACGAGCAGTACTTC
CASSVATGEQYEQYF
>-|TRBV19|TRBJ2-1|-
TGTGCCAGTAGTATTACAAAGGTCCAAAACAATGAGCAGTTCTTC
CASSITKVQNNEQFF
>TRBD1|TRBV28|TRBJ2-7|-
TGTGCCAGCATGTGGGGTAGTCCGGGACAGGGTAATCACGAGCAGTACTTC
CASMWGSPGQGNHEQYF
>-|TRBV6-5|TRBJ1-2|-
TGTGCCAGCACTGCAGGAATGGGGTATGGCTACACCTTC
CASTAGMGYGYTF
>-|TRBV15|TRBJ1-1|once
TGTGCCACCAGCAGGGATCCCCGATCCAGTGAGGGAGTAGCTTTCTTT
CATSRDPRSSEGVAFF